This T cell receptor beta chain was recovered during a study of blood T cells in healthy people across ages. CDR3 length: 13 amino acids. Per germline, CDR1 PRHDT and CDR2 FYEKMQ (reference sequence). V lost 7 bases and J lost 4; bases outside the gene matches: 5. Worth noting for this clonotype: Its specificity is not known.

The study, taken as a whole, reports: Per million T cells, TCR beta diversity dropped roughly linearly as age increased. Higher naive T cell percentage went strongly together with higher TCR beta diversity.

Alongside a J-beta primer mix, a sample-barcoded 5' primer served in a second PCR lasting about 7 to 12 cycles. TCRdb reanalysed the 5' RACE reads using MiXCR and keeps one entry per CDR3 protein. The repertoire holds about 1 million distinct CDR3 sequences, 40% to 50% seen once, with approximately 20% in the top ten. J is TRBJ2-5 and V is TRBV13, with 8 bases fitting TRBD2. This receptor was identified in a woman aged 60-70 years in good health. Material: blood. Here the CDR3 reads CASTPLAAETQYF. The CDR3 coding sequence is TGTGCCAGCACCCCACTAGCGGCAGAGACCCAGTACTTC.